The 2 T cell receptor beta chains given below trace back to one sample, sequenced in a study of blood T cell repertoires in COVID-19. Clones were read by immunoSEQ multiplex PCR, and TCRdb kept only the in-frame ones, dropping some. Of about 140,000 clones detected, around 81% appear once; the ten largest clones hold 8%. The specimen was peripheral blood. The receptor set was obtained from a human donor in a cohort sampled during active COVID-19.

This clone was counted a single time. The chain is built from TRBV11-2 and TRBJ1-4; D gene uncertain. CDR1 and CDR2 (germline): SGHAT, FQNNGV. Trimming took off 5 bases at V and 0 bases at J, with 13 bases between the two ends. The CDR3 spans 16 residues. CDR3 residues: CASSPGRLSTNEKLFF. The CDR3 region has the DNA TGTGCCAGCAGCCCAGGCCGCTTGTCAACTAATGAAAAACTGTTTTTT.

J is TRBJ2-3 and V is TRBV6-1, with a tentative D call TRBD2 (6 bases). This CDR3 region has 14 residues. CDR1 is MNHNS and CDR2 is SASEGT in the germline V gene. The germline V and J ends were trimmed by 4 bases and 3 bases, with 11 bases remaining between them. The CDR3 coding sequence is TGTGCCAGCAGTGGAGCGGGCCCGACAGATACGCAGTATTTT. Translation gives CASSGAGPTDTQYF.